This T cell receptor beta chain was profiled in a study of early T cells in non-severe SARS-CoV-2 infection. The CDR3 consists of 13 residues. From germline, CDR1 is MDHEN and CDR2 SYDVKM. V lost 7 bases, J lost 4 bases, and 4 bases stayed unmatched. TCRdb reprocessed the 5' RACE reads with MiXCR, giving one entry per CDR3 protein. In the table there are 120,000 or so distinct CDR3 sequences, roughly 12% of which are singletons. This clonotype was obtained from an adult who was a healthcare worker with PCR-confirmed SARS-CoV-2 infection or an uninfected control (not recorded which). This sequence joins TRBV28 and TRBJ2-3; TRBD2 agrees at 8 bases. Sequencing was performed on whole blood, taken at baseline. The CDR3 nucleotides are TGTGCCAGCAAGGGCGGGAGGTCAGATACGCAGTATTTT. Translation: CASKGGRSDTQYF.